These 10 T cell receptor beta chains share one sample of origin, sequenced in a study of T cell responses to AZD1222 COVID-19 vaccine. Profiled with immunoSEQ multiplex PCR; TCRdb holds only in-frame clones, not every one. The sample has fewer than 90,000 clones, around 91% seen once; the top ten hold approximately 5.1%. This material consisted of peripheral blood, taken 28 days after the second AZD1222 dose. These receptors came from an adult who received the AZD1222 COVID-19 vaccine.

V and J are TRBV25-1 and TRBJ2-3; D possibly corresponds to TRBD2 (6 bases). CDR3 size: 14 residues. The V end was cut by 4 bases, the J end by 0 bases, with 8 bases between. In germline, CDR1 is MGHDK, CDR2 SYGVNS. CDR3 sequence (DNA): TGTGCCAGCAGTGGGGGACTTAGCACAGATACGCAGTATTTT. This translates into CASSGGLSTDTQYF.

The V and J genes are TRBV7-8 and TRBJ2-4; D might be TRBD2 (5 bases). Germline CDR1 is SGHVS and CDR2 is FQNEAQ. The CDR3 extends over 18 amino acids. Trimming pared 4 bases from V and 3 bases from J, leaving 22 bases between. The CDR3 region has the DNA TGTGCCAGCAGCTCCCCCAGTAGCGTGCTCCTGGGCAAAAACATTCAGTACTTC. Translated, it gives CASSSPSSVLLGKNIQYF.

This clone is a singleton in its sample. The chain links TRBV4-3 to TRBJ2-1; TRBD2 agrees at 14 bases. Trimming cost V 0 bases and J 8 bases; bases outside gene matches: 6. This CDR3 is built from 17 residues. The germline V gene encodes CDR1 LGHNA and CDR2 YSLEER. Written as DNA, the CDR3 is TGCGCCAGCAGCCAAGATAGGACTAGCGGGGGGTGGGATGAGCAGTTCTTC. As protein: CASSQDRTSGGWDEQFF.

The CDR3 DNA sequence: TGTGCCAGCAGCCCGCAGACAGGGAGCACTGAAGCTTTCTTT. Its translation is CASSPQTGSTEAFF. The chain has TRBV7-3 and TRBJ1-1; 7 bases map to TRBD1. The germline V gene has CDR1 SGHTA and CDR2 FQGTGA. Trimming cost V 5 bases and J 4 bases; bases outside gene matches: 7. This CDR3 has 14 amino acids.

The gene calls are TRBV6-5 and TRBJ1-3; TRBD1 aligns across 7 bases. In germline, CDR1 is MNHEY, CDR2 SVGAGI. V shed 6 bases and J 1 base; nucleotides not matched to a gene: 3. The CDR3 sequence is 14 residues long. CDR3 coding DNA: TGTGCCAGCAGCCCGGACAGGTCTGGAAACACCATATATTTT. Translation gives CASSPDRSGNTIYF.

The V and J genes are TRBV30 and TRBJ1-4; no clear D. The ends were cut back, 2 bases at V and 1 base at J, with 14 bases in the middle. The CDR3 covers 16 residues. Germline V gene lookup returns CDR1 GTSNPN and CDR2 SVGIG (reference sequence). The CDR3 spells CAWSPSIGKTNEKLFF. DNA for the CDR3: TGTGCCTGGAGTCCATCGATCGGGAAAACTAATGAAAAACTGTTTTTT.

The chain has TRBV18 and TRBJ2-3; maybe TRBD2 (6 bases). Trimming removed 3 bases from V and 4 bases from J, with 20 bases in between. The length of the CDR3 is 17 residues. Per the germline V gene, CDR1 is KGHSH and CDR2 is LQKENI. CDR3 nucleotide sequence: TGTGCCAGCTCACCCTCAGAGACTAGTCTTTCTGCAGATACGCAGTATTTT. Its protein product is CASSPSETSLSADTQYF. Variable domain in full (rest from reference TRBV18 and TRBJ2-3): NAGVMQNPRHLVRRRGQEARLRCSPMKGHSHVYWYRQLPEEGLKFMVYLQKENIIDESGMPKERFSAEFPKEGPSILRIQQVVRGDSAAYFCASSPSETSLSADTQYFGPGTRLTVL.

This chain links TRBV12-3 or TRBV12-4 with TRBJ2-5; 7 bases map to TRBD2. CDR3 length: 12 amino acids. Trimming took 8 bases from V and 4 from J; bases not matched to a gene: 4. The CDR3: CASGGVVETQYF. The DNA of the CDR3 is TGTGCCAGCGGGGGGGTAGTAGAGACCCAGTACTTC.

The V and J genes are TRBV2 and TRBJ2-1; D might be TRBD1 (5 bases). This CDR3 has 14 amino acids. V lost 5 bases to trimming and J lost 6 bases, with 14 bases between them. Germline values: CDR1 SNHLY, CDR2 FYNNEI. The CDR3 loop is CASSRQGTINEQFF. DNA of the CDR3: TGTGCCAGCAGTCGGCAGGGAACGATCAATGAGCAGTTCTTC.

This clone appeared once. The J gene is TRBJ2-7, the V gene TRBV5-4, with 8 bases lining up with TRBD2. The germline V gene has CDR1 SGHNT and CDR2 YYREEE (reference sequence). V trimming: 2 bases; J trimming: 2 bases; junction bases outside the gene matches: 12. This CDR3 has 17 residues. The CDR3 region has the DNA TGTGCCAGCAGCTTTTGGGATAAAGCGGGGGACCCCTACGAGCAGTACTTC. It is translated as CASSFWDKAGDPYEQYF.